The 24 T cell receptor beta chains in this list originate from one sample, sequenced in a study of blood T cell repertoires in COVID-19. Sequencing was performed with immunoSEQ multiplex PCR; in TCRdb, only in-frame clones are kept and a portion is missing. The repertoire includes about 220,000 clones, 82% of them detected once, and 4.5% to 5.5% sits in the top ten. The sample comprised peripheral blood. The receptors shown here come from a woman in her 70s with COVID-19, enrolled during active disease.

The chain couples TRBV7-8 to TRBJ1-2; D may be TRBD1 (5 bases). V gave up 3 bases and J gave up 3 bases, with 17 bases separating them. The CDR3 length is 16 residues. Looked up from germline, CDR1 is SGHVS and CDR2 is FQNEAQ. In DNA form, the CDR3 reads TGTGCCAGCAGCTTCGAGATCTCCCGGGGGGACTATGGCTACACCTTC. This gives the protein CASSFEISRGDYGYTF.

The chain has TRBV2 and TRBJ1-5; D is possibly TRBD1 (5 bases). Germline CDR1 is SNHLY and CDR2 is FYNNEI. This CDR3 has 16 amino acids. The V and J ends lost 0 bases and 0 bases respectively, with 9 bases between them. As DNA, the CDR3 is TGTGCCAGCAGTGAAGCAGGAGGGGATAGCAATCAGCCCCAGCATTTT. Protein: CASSEAGGDSNQPQHF.

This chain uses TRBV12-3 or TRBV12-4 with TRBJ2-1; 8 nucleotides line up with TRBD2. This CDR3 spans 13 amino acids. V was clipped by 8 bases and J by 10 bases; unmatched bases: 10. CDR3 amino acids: CASHRREGSEQFF. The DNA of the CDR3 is TGTGCCAGCCACCGACGGGAGGGCAGCGAGCAGTTCTTC.

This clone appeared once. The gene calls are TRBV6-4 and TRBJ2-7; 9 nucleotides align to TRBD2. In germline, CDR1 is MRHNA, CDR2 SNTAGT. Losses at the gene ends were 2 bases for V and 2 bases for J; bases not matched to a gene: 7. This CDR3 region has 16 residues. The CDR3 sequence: CASSDPTLAGTYEQYF. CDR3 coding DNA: TGTGCCAGCAGTGACCCTACTCTAGCGGGGACCTACGAGCAGTACTTC.

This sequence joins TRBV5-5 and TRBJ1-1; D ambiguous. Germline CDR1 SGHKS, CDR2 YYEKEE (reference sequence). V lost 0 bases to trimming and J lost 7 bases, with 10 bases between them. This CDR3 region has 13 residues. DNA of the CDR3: TGTGCCAGCAGCTTGGAGAGAGCCGTTGAAGCTTTCTTT. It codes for CASSLERAVEAFF. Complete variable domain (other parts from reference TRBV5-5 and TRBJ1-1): DAGVTQSPTHLIKTRGQQVTLRCSPISGHKSVSWYQQVLGQGPQFIFQYYEKEERGRGNFPDRFSARQFPNYSSELNVNALLLGDSALYLCASSLERAVEAFFGQGTRLTVV.

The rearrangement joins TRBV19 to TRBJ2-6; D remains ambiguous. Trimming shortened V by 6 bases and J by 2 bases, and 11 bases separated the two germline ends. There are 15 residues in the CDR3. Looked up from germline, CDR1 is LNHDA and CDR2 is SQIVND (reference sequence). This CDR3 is CASRADSAGANVLTF. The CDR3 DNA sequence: TGTGCCAGTAGGGCGGATTCCGCTGGGGCCAACGTCCTGACTTTC. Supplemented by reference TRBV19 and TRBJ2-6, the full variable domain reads DGGITQSPKYLFRKEGQNVTLSCEQNLNHDAMYWYRQDPGQGLRLIYYSQIVNDFQKGDIAEGYSVSREKKESFPLTVTSAQKNPTAFYLCASRADSAGANVLTFGAGSRLTVL.

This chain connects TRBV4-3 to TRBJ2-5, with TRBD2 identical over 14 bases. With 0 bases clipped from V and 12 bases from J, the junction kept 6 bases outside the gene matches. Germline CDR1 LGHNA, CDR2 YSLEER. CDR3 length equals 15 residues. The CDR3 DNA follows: TGCGCCAGCAGCCAAGAAATGGGACTAGCGGGAGTTGAGTACTTC. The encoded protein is CASSQEMGLAGVEYF.

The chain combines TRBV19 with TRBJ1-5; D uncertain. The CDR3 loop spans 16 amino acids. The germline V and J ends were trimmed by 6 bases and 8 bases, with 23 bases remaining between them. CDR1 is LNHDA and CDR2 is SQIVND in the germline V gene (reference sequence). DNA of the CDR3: TGTGCCAGTAGCCTCGACGGGCGGCGCGGGAGGGAGCCCCAGCATTTT. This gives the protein CASSLDGRRGREPQHF.

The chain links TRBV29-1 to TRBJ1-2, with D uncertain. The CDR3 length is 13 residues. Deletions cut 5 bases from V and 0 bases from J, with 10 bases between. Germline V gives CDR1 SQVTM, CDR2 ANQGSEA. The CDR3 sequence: CSVRGSTNYGYTF. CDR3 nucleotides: TGCAGCGTTAGAGGGTCTACTAACTATGGCTACACCTTC.

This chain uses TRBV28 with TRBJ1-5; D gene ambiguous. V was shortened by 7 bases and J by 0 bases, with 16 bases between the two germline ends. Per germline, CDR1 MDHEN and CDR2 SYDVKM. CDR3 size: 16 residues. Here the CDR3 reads CASIGGQSYSNQPQHF. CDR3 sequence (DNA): TGTGCCAGCATAGGCGGCCAATCCTATAGCAATCAGCCCCAGCATTTT.

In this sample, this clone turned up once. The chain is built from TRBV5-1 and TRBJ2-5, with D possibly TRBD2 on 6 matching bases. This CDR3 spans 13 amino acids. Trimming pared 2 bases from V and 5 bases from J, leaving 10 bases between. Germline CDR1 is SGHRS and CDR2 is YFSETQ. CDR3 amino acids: CASSFGSKETQYF. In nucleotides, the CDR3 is TGCGCCAGCAGCTTCGGGAGCAAGGAGACCCAGTACTTC.

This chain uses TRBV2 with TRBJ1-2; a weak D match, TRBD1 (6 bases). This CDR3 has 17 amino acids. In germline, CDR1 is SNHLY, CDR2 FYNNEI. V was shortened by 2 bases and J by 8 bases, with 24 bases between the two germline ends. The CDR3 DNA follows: TGTGCCAGCAGTGAACGGGGCTTCGCAGGGGAAGGAGAAGGCTACACCTTC. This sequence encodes CASSERGFAGEGEGYTF. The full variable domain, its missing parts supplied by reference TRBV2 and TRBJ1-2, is EPEVTQTPSHQVTQMGQEVILRCVPISNHLYFYWYRQILGQKVEFLVSFYNNEISEKSEIFDDQFSVERPDGSNFTLKIRSTKLEDSAMYFCASSERGFAGEGEGYTFGSGTRLTVV.

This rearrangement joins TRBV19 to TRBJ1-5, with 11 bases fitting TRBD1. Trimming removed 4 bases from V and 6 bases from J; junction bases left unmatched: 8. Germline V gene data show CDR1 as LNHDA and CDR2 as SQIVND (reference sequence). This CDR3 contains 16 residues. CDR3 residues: CASSTTGQGGGQPQHF. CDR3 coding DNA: TGTGCCAGTAGTACAACGGGACAGGGGGGAGGTCAGCCCCAGCATTTT.

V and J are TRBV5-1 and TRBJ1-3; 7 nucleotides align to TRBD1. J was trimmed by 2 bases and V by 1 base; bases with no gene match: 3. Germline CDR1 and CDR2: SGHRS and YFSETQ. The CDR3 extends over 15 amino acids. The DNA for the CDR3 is TGCGCCAGCAGCTTGTCAACAGGGGCTGGAAACACCATATATTTT. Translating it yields CASSLSTGAGNTIYF.

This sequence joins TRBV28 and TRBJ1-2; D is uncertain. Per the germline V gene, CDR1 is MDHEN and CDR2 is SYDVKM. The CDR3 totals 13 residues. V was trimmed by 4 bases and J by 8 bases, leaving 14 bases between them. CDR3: CASSSGGQIGYTF. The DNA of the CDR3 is TGTGCCAGCAGTTCCGGTGGGCAAATCGGCTACACCTTC.

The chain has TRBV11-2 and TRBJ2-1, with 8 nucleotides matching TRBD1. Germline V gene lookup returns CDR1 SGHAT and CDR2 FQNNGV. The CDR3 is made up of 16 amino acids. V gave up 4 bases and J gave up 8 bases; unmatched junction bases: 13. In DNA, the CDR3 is TGTGCCAGCAGCTCGGAACGACAGGGGAAGTCAGATGAGCAGTTCTTC. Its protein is CASSSERQGKSDEQFF.

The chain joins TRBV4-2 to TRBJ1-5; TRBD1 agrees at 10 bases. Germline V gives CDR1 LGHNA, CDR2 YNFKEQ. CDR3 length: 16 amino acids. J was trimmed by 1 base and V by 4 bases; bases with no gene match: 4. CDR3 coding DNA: TGTGCCAGCAGCCCTCGGACAGGGGGGAGCAATCAGCCCCAGCATTTT. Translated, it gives CASSPRTGGSNQPQHF.

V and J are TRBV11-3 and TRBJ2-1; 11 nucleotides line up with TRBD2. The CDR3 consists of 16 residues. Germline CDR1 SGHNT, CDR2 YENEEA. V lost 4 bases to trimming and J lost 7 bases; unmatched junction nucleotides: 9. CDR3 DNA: TGTGCCAGCAGCTCCCAACTAGCGGGAGTCCAAAATGAGCAGTTCTTC. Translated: CASSSQLAGVQNEQFF.

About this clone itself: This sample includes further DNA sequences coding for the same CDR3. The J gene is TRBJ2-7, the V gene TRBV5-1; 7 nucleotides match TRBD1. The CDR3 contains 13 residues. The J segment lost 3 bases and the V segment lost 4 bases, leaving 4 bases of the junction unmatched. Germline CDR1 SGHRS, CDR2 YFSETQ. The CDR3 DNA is TGCGCCAGCAGCGCGACAGGGTTCTACGAGCAGTACTTC. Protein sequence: CASSATGFYEQYF.

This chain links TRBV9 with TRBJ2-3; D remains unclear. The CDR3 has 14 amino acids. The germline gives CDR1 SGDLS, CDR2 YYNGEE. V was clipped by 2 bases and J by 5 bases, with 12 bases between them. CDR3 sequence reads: CASSVDSSRDTQYF. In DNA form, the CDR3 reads TGTGCCAGCAGCGTTGACTCCAGCCGAGATACGCAGTATTTT.

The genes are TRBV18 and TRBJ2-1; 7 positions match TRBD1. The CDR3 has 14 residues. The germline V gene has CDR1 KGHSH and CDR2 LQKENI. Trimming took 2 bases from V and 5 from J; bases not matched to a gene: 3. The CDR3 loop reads CASSPVGGHNEQFF. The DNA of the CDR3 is TGTGCCAGCTCACCAGTAGGGGGCCACAATGAGCAGTTCTTC.

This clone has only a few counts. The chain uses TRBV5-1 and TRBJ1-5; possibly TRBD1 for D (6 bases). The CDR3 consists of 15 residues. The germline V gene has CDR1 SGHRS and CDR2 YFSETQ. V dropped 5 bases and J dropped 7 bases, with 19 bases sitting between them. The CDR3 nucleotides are TGCGCCAGCAGACTCTATCTACAGGGAAACCAGCCCCAGCATTTT. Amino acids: CASRLYLQGNQPQHF.

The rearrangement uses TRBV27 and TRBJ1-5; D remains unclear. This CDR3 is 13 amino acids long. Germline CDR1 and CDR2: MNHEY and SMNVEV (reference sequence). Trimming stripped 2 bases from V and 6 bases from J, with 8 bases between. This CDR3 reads CASSLNSRQPQHF. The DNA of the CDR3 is TGTGCCAGCAGTTTAAATAGCCGTCAGCCCCAGCATTTT.

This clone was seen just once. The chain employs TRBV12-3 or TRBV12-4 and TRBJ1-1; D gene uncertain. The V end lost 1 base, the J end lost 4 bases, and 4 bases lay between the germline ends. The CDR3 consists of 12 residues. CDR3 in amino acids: CASSLELTEAFF. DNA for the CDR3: TGTGCCAGCAGTTTAGAGCTCACTGAAGCTTTCTTT.